This TCR beta chain is from a study of PD-L1 blockade in urothelial cancer. Some clones are missing from TCRdb's copy, which holds only in-frame ones; the method was immunoSEQ multiplex PCR. Of about 50,000 clones listed, about four fifths are singletons. Time point in this sample: pretreatment peripheral blood. CDR3 length: 17 amino acids. V shed 0 bases and J shed 1 base, with 12 bases lying between them. The germline CDR1 and CDR2 sequences are MRHNA and SNTAGT. This sequence joins TRBV6-4 and TRBJ2-2; no definite D call. The starting material was PBMCs, obtained around atezolizumab (anti-PD-L1) treatment. The origin of this receptor is a man aged 65 to 79 with urothelial cancer. CDR3 nucleotides: TGTGCCAGCAGTGACTCGAAAGTGGCAGGGAACACCGGGGAGCTGTTTTTT. Its protein product is CASSDSKVAGNTGELFF.